The 27 T cell receptor beta chains listed next were all sequenced from one sample in a study of T cells expressing NK-cell markers. No DNA is given; TCRdb re-called the 5' RACE reads and lists each CDR3 protein once. The sample holds 350,000 to 400,000 distinct CDR3 sequences. What was sequenced was blood T cells: a sorted CD56 or NKG2C T cell subset, CD4+ or CD8+ T cells, or bulk PBMC T cells (not recorded which). All receptors derive from a woman in her forties or fifties in good health.

The rearrangement uses TRBV4-1 and TRBJ1-5; checking the TCRdb D call of TRBD1 is not possible without DNA. Germline-derived CDR1 and CDR2 are MGHRA and YSYEKL. This CDR3 comprises 17 residues. CDR3 protein: CASSQEVGGRGNQPQHF.

The chain combines TRBV6-2 or TRBV6-3 with TRBJ2-3; TCRdb designates TRBD1, a call that cannot be tested without DNA. CDR3 size: 13 residues. Germline CDR1 is MNHEY and CDR2 is SVGEGT. The CDR3 loop reads CASSPGTVGTQYF.

The gene calls are TRBV6-5 and TRBJ2-2; the TCRdb call, TRBD1, lacks DNA for checking. Germline V gene sequence: CDR1 MNHEY, CDR2 SVGAGI. This CDR3 has 18 amino acids. CDR3 loop: CASSYWGPGARNTGELFF.

CDR3 sequence: CASRGVANEKLFF. The rearrangement joins TRBV25-1 to TRBJ1-4; as DNA is missing, the TRBD1 call by TCRdb cannot be tested. The CDR3 is 13 residues long. Germline CDR1 reads MGHDK; CDR2 reads SYGVNS.

The chain links TRBV12-3 or TRBV12-4 to TRBJ2-1; as DNA is missing, the TRBD2 call by TCRdb cannot be tested. This CDR3 has 17 amino acids. CDR3 protein: CASSRTSGTSSYNEQFF.

V is TRBV5-1 and J is TRBJ2-2; TCRdb calls TRBD1, which cannot be checked without DNA. The CDR3 is 14 residues long. The germline V gene has CDR1 SGHRS and CDR2 YFSETQ. The CDR3 protein is CASTPRTGGGELFF.

The chain combines TRBV5-1 with TRBJ2-1. The CDR3 covers 16 residues. CDR1 SGHRS and CDR2 YFSETQ come from the germline V gene. This CDR3 reads CASSLAIFSWVDEQFF.

This rearrangement joins TRBV5-1 to TRBJ2-2; TCRdb outputs TRBD1, but without DNA this stays unchecked. Germline V lookup: CDR1 SGHRS, CDR2 YFSETQ. The CDR3 covers 16 residues. The CDR3: CASSLLTGGATGELFF.

This chain uses TRBV25-1 with TRBJ2-3; the D call from TCRdb, TRBD1, cannot be confirmed without DNA. The CDR3 spans 17 residues. Germline V gene data show CDR1 as MGHDK and CDR2 as SYGVNS. CDR3 residues: CASSEWADRWRTDTQYF.

J is TRBJ2-3 and V is TRBV15; the TCRdb D gene call, TRBD1, has no DNA to confirm it. Germline V lookup: CDR1 LNHNV, CDR2 YYDKDF (reference sequence). This CDR3 has 13 residues. The CDR3 loop reads CATSSNRADTQYF.

The rearrangement links TRBV5-1 to TRBJ2-1; TCRdb selects TRBD2, and the lack of DNA leaves this call unchecked. This CDR3 contains 17 residues. CDR1 is SGHRS, CDR2 YFSETQ, per germline. The CDR3 protein is CASNGGFSGGRNNEQFF.

This chain connects TRBV12-3 or TRBV12-4 to TRBJ2-5. CDR3 length equals 14 residues. The CDR3 loop reads CASSLRLGSETQYF.

The chain carries TRBV29-1 and TRBJ2-2; the TRBD1 assignment by TCRdb is unverifiable without DNA. CDR3 length: 14 amino acids. Germline CDR1 is SQVTM and CDR2 is ANQGSEA. The CDR3 region is CSASGTGVTGELFF.

The chain recombines TRBV7-9 with TRBJ2-3; checking the TCRdb D call of TRBD1 is not possible without DNA. CDR1 is SEHNR, CDR2 FQNEAQ, per germline (reference sequence). The CDR3 length is 12 residues. This chain's CDR3 is CASRGGADTQYF.

This chain joins TRBV12-3 or TRBV12-4 and TRBJ1-1; TCRdb selects TRBD1, and the lack of DNA leaves this call unchecked. This CDR3 spans 14 amino acids. CDR3 protein: CASNLQGLISEAFF.

The chain is built from TRBV12-3 or TRBV12-4 and TRBJ2-5; TCRdb designates TRBD2, a call that cannot be tested without DNA. CDR3 size: 16 residues. The CDR3 loop reads CASSRKTSGIKETQYF.

The CDR3 sequence is CASSWGTERNEQFF. This chain joins TRBV5-1 and TRBJ2-1; lacking DNA, the TRBD1 call made by TCRdb goes unchecked. This CDR3 is 14 amino acids long. Germline V gene data show CDR1 as SGHRS and CDR2 as YFSETQ.

This chain uses TRBV12-3 or TRBV12-4 with TRBJ2-1; there is no DNA to check the TCRdb D call of TRBD1. The CDR3 loop spans 15 amino acids. CDR3 amino acids: CASTPGVLVANEQFF.

The V gene is TRBV20-1, the J gene TRBJ2-3; lacking DNA, the TRBD1 call made by TCRdb goes unchecked. Germline CDR1 and CDR2: DFQATT and SNEGSKA (reference sequence). This CDR3 has 14 residues. CDR3 protein: CSAVGQGRTDTQYF.

CDR3 amino acids: CASSHSVQETQYF. The chain recombines TRBV4-1 with TRBJ2-5. Germline CDR1 MGHRA, CDR2 YSYEKL. The CDR3 spans 13 residues.

The rearrangement uses TRBV5-1 and TRBJ1-1; TCRdb indicates TRBD1, and absent DNA this call remains unverified. Per germline, CDR1 SGHRS and CDR2 YFSETQ. The CDR3 totals 13 residues. CDR3 residues: CASQITGGAEAFF. Together with reference TRBV5-1 and TRBJ1-1, the CDR3 gives the full variable domain: KAGVTQTPRYLIKTRGQQVTLSCSPISGHRSVSWYQQTPGQGLQFLFEYFSETQRNKGNFPGRFSGRQFSNSRSEMNVSTLELGDSALYLCASQITGGAEAFFGQGTRLTVV.

This chain links TRBV3-1 with TRBJ2-1; the D call from TCRdb, TRBD2, cannot be confirmed without DNA. The germline CDR1 and CDR2 sequences are LGHDT and YNNKEL (reference sequence). The CDR3 is 16 amino acids. This CDR3 reads CASSQARTTTYNEQFF.

J is TRBJ2-2 and V is TRBV5-1; TCRdb indicates TRBD2, and absent DNA this call remains unverified. There are 14 residues in the CDR3. Germline-derived CDR1 and CDR2 are SGHRS and YFSETQ. The CDR3 sequence: CASSEGVHTGELFF.

The chain uses TRBV29-1 and TRBJ1-1; TCRdb selects TRBD1, and the lack of DNA leaves this call unchecked. Germline CDR1 SQVTM, CDR2 ANQGSEA. The CDR3 spans 13 residues. CDR3 in amino acids: CSVDWTGGTEAFF. Together with reference TRBV29-1 and TRBJ1-1, the CDR3 gives the full variable domain: SAVISQKPSRDICQRGTSLTIQCQVDSQVTMMFWYRQQPGQSLTLIATANQGSEATYESGFVIDKFPISRPNLTFSTLTVSNMSPEDSSIYLCSVDWTGGTEAFFGQGTRLTVV.

The chain carries TRBV4-2 and TRBJ2-1; TCRdb gives TRBD2 as the D gene, but with no DNA this cannot be confirmed. The CDR3 consists of 19 residues. From germline, CDR1 is LGHNA and CDR2 YNFKEQ. The CDR3 loop is CASSTGTSGPIPGGNEQFF.

V is TRBV24-1 and J is TRBJ2-1; TCRdb's assignment of TRBD1 cannot be checked, as there is no DNA. CDR3 length equals 17 residues. Germline V lookup: CDR1 KGHDR, CDR2 SFDVKD. The CDR3 loop reads CATSDLQGTGARNEQFF.

V gene TRBV5-5 combines with J gene TRBJ2-1; TCRdb returns TRBD2, unconfirmable since there is no DNA. Germline V CDR1 and CDR2: SGHKS, YYEKEE (reference sequence). The CDR3 covers 15 residues. CDR3 region: CASTTIAGSYNEQFF.